This entry lists 22 T cell receptor beta chains sequenced from one sample in a study of blood T cell repertoires in COVID-19. Libraries were prepared by immunoSEQ multiplex PCR; TCRdb keeps only in-frame clonotypes and omits some of them. This sample yields 270,000 or so clones, of which roughly 85% are seen a single time; around 2.9% belongs to the top ten. Sample: peripheral blood. All receptors derive from a young woman with active or convalescent COVID-19.

The genes are TRBV19 and TRBJ1-5, with 9 bases matching TRBD1. This CDR3 has 14 amino acids. Germline CDR1 reads LNHDA; CDR2 reads SQIVND (reference sequence). V dropped 6 bases and J dropped 5; count of bases not matched to a gene: 5. The CDR3 protein is CASSRDRGYQPQHF. The CDR3 nucleotides read TGTGCCAGTAGCCGCGACAGGGGGTATCAGCCCCAGCATTTT.

This chain connects TRBV4-3 to TRBJ1-4; possibly TRBD1 for D (5 bases). V lost 4 bases, J lost 12 bases, and 15 bases lay in between. Germline V gene sequence: CDR1 LGHNA, CDR2 YSLEER. The CDR3 runs 13 residues. CDR3: CASSLQNRKELFF. As DNA, the CDR3 is TGCGCCAGCAGCCTCCAAAACAGGAAAGAACTGTTTTTT.

The genes are TRBV9 and TRBJ1-6; no clear D gene. Germline V gene lookup returns CDR1 SGDLS and CDR2 YYNGEE. CDR3 length equals 16 residues. V was shortened by 0 bases and J by 0 bases, with 7 bases between the two germline ends. The CDR3, as DNA: TGTGCCAGCAGCGTAGGTGAGAGCTCCTATAATTCACCCCTCCACTTT. Protein sequence: CASSVGESSYNSPLHF. Based on the CDR3 plus reference TRBV9 and TRBJ1-6, the full variable domain is DSGVTQTPKHLITATGQRVTLRCSPRSGDLSVYWYQQSLDQGLQFLIQYYNGEERAKGNILERFSAQQFPDLHSELNLSSLELGDSALYFCASSVGESSYNSPLHFGNGTRLTVT.

The chain joins TRBV19 to TRBJ1-5; TRBD1 agrees at 8 bases. CDR3 size: 16 residues. The germline CDR1 and CDR2 sequences are LNHDA and SQIVND (reference sequence). The trim removed 3 bases at V and 1 base at J, leaving 5 bases unmatched. CDR3: CASSMGRGPSNQPQHF. CDR3 DNA: TGTGCCAGTAGTATGGGCAGGGGGCCAAGCAATCAGCCCCAGCATTTT.

The rearrangement links TRBV2 to TRBJ1-5; possibly TRBD1 for D (5 bases). The ends were cut back, 9 bases at V and 3 bases at J, with 18 bases in the middle. The CDR3 contains 15 residues. CDR1 is SNHLY, CDR2 FYNNEI, per germline. The CDR3 loop is CASSERGTANQPQHF. CDR3 nucleotide sequence: TGTGCCAGTTCAGAAAGGGGAACAGCCAATCAGCCCCAGCATTTT.

The chain couples TRBV24-1 to TRBJ1-4; 8 nucleotides match TRBD1. Germline V CDR1 and CDR2: KGHDR, SFDVKD. V lost 8 bases, J lost 3 bases, and 10 bases stayed unmatched. The CDR3 has 16 amino acids. DNA for the CDR3: TGTGCCACCAAAAGGGTCAGGACAGGGTCTAATGAAAAACTGTTTTTT. It codes for CATKRVRTGSNEKLFF.

CDR3 nucleotides: TGTGCCACCAGCAGAGGAAGGGGAAGCAATCAGCCCCAGCATTTT. Its translation: CATSRGRGSNQPQHF. The chain links TRBV15 to TRBJ1-5, with D perhaps matching TRBD1 (5 bases). The CDR3 loop spans 15 amino acids. Trimming took off 1 base at V and 1 base at J, with 8 bases between the two ends. In germline, CDR1 is LNHNV, CDR2 YYDKDF (reference sequence). Supplemented by reference TRBV15 and TRBJ1-5, the full variable domain reads DAMVIQNPRYQVTQFGKPVTLSCSQTLNHNVMYWYQQKSSQAPKLLFHYYDKDFNNEADTPDNFQSRRPNTSFCFLDIRSPGLGDTAMYLCATSRGRGSNQPQHFGDGTRLSIL.

The chain couples TRBV7-2 to TRBJ1-5, with unresolved D. Germline loops: CDR1 SGHTA, CDR2 FQGNSA. CDR3 length: 16 residues. Trimming left V 0 bases short and J 0 bases short, with 9 bases between. The CDR3 reads CASSLATPFSNQPQHF. The DNA of the CDR3 is TGTGCCAGCAGCTTAGCCACACCCTTTAGCAATCAGCCCCAGCATTTT.

CDR3 residues: CASSSVRTGSYEQYF. CDR3 sequence (DNA): TGTGCCAGTAGTTCGGTCAGGACAGGGAGCTACGAGCAGTACTTC. The chain joins TRBV19 to TRBJ2-7; 8 bases agree with TRBD1. V shed 5 bases, J shed 3 bases, and the junction held 9 bases outside the gene matches. CDR1 and CDR2 from the germline V gene are LNHDA and SQIVND (reference sequence). The CDR3 is made up of 15 amino acids.

The V and J genes are TRBV6-5 and TRBJ1-1, with TRBD1 identical over 7 bases. After removal of 2 bases from V and 4 bases from J, the junction contained 7 bases not matched to a gene. This CDR3 contains 15 residues. CDR1 is MNHEY and CDR2 is SVGAGI in the germline V gene. This CDR3 is CASSYRQGVGTEAFF. In DNA form, the CDR3 reads TGTGCCAGCAGTTACAGGCAGGGGGTTGGCACTGAAGCTTTCTTT.

This clone has more than one count but fewer than ten. The gene calls are TRBV6-2 or TRBV6-3 and TRBJ2-1, with D perhaps matching TRBD2 (5 bases). V dropped 11 bases and J dropped 10 bases, with 15 bases sitting between them. Germline V gene lookup returns CDR1 MNHEY and CDR2 SVGEGT. The CDR3 is 11 residues long. The CDR3 DNA sequence: TGTGCCCACAGCCGAGGGAGAGAGCAGTTCTTC. This sequence encodes CAHSRGREQFF.

The V gene is TRBV5-6, the J gene TRBJ1-1, with TRBD1 matching over 11 bases. V dropped 4 bases and J dropped 5; count of bases not matched to a gene: 10. CDR3 length: 16 residues. CDR1 and CDR2 (germline): SGHDT, YYEEEE. Written as DNA, the CDR3 is TGTGCCAGCAGCCCGGACAGGGGGCTAGGAGGAACTGAAGCTTTCTTT. Protein: CASSPDRGLGGTEAFF.

This chain uses TRBV6-2 or TRBV6-3 with TRBJ1-5, with TRBD1 as a possible D gene (6 bases). V dropped 5 bases and J dropped 4 bases, with 9 bases sitting between them. The CDR3 loop spans 13 amino acids. Germline V gene lookup returns CDR1 MNHEY and CDR2 SVGEGT. The CDR3 nucleotides read TGTGCCAGCAGTCTAACAGGGAATCAGCCCCAGCATTTT. This sequence encodes CASSLTGNQPQHF.

The chain recombines TRBV4-2 with TRBJ2-6; 8 bases are a match to TRBD2. The CDR3 is 19 amino acids. From germline, CDR1 is LGHNA and CDR2 YNFKEQ. The junction had 12 bases not matched to a gene; V was cut back by 5 bases and J by 0 bases. DNA of the CDR3: TGTGCCAGCAGCGCAATCGGGCGGGGGGCAACCTCTGGGGCCAACGTCCTGACTTTC. The encoded protein is CASSAIGRGATSGANVLTF.

The chain links TRBV7-8 to TRBJ2-6; D is unresolved. The length of the CDR3 is 18 residues. Germline loops: CDR1 SGHVS, CDR2 FQNEAQ. V lost 3 bases and J 2 bases, leaving 17 bases between the germline ends. CDR3 nucleotides: TGTGCCAGCAGCTTCCGGGTCCTACACGGCCCTGGGGCCAACGTCCTGACTTTC. This translates into CASSFRVLHGPGANVLTF.

The CDR3 sequence: CASSPTAPATNEKLFF. The CDR3 DNA is TGTGCCAGCTCACCGACAGCTCCCGCAACTAATGAAAAACTGTTTTTT. The rearrangement uses TRBV18 and TRBJ1-4, with a possible D match to TRBD1 (5 bases). This CDR3 region has 16 residues. V was shortened by 3 bases and J by 0 bases, with 11 bases between the two germline ends. Germline CDR1 and CDR2: KGHSH and LQKENI.

The gene calls are TRBV6-2 or TRBV6-3 and TRBJ2-5; weak D call: TRBD1 (5 bases). This CDR3 has 15 residues. Germline V gene lookup returns CDR1 MNHEY and CDR2 SVGEGT. Between the trimmed V and J ends, which lost 5 bases and 2 bases, there was a span of 15 bases. The CDR3 loop reads CASSTTDNFQETQYF. In nucleotides, the CDR3 is TGTGCCAGCAGTACGACAGATAACTTTCAAGAGACCCAGTACTTC.

In regard to this clone: One end of the junction does not line up with germline, which may come from a read error. The chain links TRBV29-1 to TRBJ1-2, with a weak D call TRBD1 (6 bases). CDR3 length equals 11 residues. Germline CDR1 and CDR2: SQVTM and ANQGSEA. CDR3 residues: CVTARGSGYTF. CDR3 nucleotide sequence: TGTGTTACTGCGAGGGGGTCAGGCTACACCTTC.

The V gene is TRBV27, the J gene TRBJ2-3; TRBD2 matches 12 bases. CDR1 and CDR2 (germline): MNHEY, SMNVEV (reference sequence). The ends lost 0 bases at V and 2 bases at J; junction bases unmatched: 3. The CDR3 consists of 17 residues. CDR3 coding DNA: TGTGCCAGCAGTTTATCCGGACTAGCGGGATTCACAGATACGCAGTATTTT. It translates to CASSLSGLAGFTDTQYF.

The chain uses TRBV7-2 and TRBJ1-4, with a possible D match to TRBD1 (6 bases). V lost 2 bases to trimming and J lost 13 bases, with 17 bases between them. The CDR3 is made up of 14 amino acids. CDR1 SGHTA and CDR2 FQGNSA come from the germline V gene. CDR3 protein: CASSLPGQPERLFF. CDR3 in DNA: TGTGCCAGCAGCTTACCCGGACAGCCTGAACGACTGTTTTTT.

The CDR3 is CASSPRGRFDGYTF. Here the CDR3 DNA reads TGTGCCAGTAGCCCCAGGGGGCGTTTTGACGGCTACACCTTC. The chain has TRBV19 and TRBJ1-2; 8 positions agree with TRBD1. V lost 6 bases, J lost 8 bases, and 11 bases stayed unmatched. The length of the CDR3 is 14 residues. Germline loops: CDR1 LNHDA, CDR2 SQIVND (reference sequence).

V gene TRBV5-4 combines with J gene TRBJ2-2; 7 bases line up with TRBD1. CDR3 size: 14 residues. Unmatched junction bases numbered 6, after V lost 4 bases and J lost 6 bases. Germline lookup yields CDR1 SGHNT and CDR2 YYREEE (reference sequence). CDR3 loop: CASSPTGVPGELFF. The CDR3 nucleotides are TGTGCCAGCAGCCCTACAGGGGTCCCCGGGGAGCTGTTTTTT.